These T cell receptor beta chains were read from a single sample in a study of blood T cells in healthy people across ages. TCRdb reprocessed the 5' RACE reads with MiXCR, giving one entry per CDR3 protein. Among about 1.4 million distinct CDR3 sequences listed, around 59% were seen once. Material: blood. These TCRs come from a man younger than 35 in good health. Each CDR3 is given with its conserved first and last residue. D genes are given only for firm matches. Clone size is stated in some rows and not others, as once, few, many or a class when expanded.

J gene: TRBJ2-4
D gene: TRBD2
V gene: TRBV28
clone size: few
CDR3 protein: CASSLSTPGLGQVAKNIQYF
CDR3 DNA: TGTGCCAGCAGTTTATCCACTCCAGGACTAGGACAAGTAGCCAAAAACATTCAGTACTTC

J gene: TRBJ2-1
D gene: TRBD2
V gene: TRBV27
clone size: -
CDR3 protein: CASSPRTSGDNEQFF
CDR3 DNA: TGTGCCAGCAGTCCGCGGACTAGCGGCGACAATGAGCAGTTCTTC

J gene: TRBJ1-4
D gene: -
V gene: TRBV3-1
clone size: -
CDR3 protein: CASSQVEQGASYSEKLFF
CDR3 DNA: TGTGCCAGCAGCCAAGTGGAACAGGGAGCCTCTTACTCTGAAAAACTGTTTTTT

J gene: TRBJ1-6
D gene: -
V gene: TRBV4-3
clone size: once
CDR3 protein: CASSQDGDGDSPLHF
CDR3 DNA: TGCGCCAGCAGCCAAGATGGGGACGGGGATTCACCCCTCCACTTT

J gene: TRBJ2-1
D gene: TRBD2
V gene: TRBV12-3/TRBV12-4
clone size: -
CDR3 protein: CASSFTAGETQFF
CDR3 DNA: TGTGCCAGCAGTTTTACAGCGGGAGAGACCCAGTTCTTC

J gene: TRBJ2-1
D gene: -
V gene: TRBV7-2
clone size: few
CDR3 protein: CASSLDTGTYEQFF
CDR3 DNA: TGTGCCAGCAGCTTAGATACAGGGACCTATGAGCAGTTCTTC

J gene: TRBJ2-5
D gene: -
V gene: TRBV10-3
clone size: few
CDR3 protein: CAISEEKGMGETQYF
CDR3 DNA: TGTGCCATCAGTGAGGAAAAAGGAATGGGAGAGACCCAGTACTTC

J gene: TRBJ1-1
D gene: -
V gene: TRBV14
clone size: few
CDR3 protein: CASTGPGDTEAFF
CDR3 DNA: TGTGCCAGCACGGGTCCGGGTGACACTGAAGCTTTCTTT

J gene: TRBJ1-4
D gene: -
V gene: TRBV7-9
clone size: -
CDR3 protein: CASSASRGSLNEKLFF
CDR3 DNA: TGTGCCAGCAGCGCTAGCAGGGGATCGCTTAATGAAAAACTGTTTTTT

J gene: TRBJ2-3
D gene: -
V gene: TRBV20-1
clone size: -
CDR3 protein: CSAPTPSTDTQYF
CDR3 DNA: TGCAGTGCACCGACGCCTAGCACAGATACGCAGTATTTT

J gene: TRBJ1-2
D gene: -
V gene: TRBV6-5
clone size: few
CDR3 protein: CASSSRPDFPFYGYTF
CDR3 DNA: TGTGCCAGCAGTAGCCGGCCGGACTTCCCGTTCTATGGCTACACCTTC

J gene: TRBJ2-7
D gene: -
V gene: TRBV7-9
clone size: few
CDR3 protein: CASSTTIGRTAEYEQYF
CDR3 DNA: TGTGCCAGCAGCACAACCATTGGGCGGACAGCAGAATACGAGCAGTACTTC

J gene: TRBJ2-3
D gene: -
V gene: TRBV6-2/TRBV6-3
clone size: once
CDR3 protein: CASRSAGTAQYF
CDR3 DNA: TGTGCCAGCAGGTCCGCCGGGACGGCGCAGTATTTT

J gene: TRBJ2-5
D gene: -
V gene: TRBV12-3/TRBV12-4
clone size: -
CDR3 protein: CASSLTSWETQYF
CDR3 DNA: TGTGCCAGCAGTCTCACTAGCTGGGAGACCCAGTACTTC

J gene: TRBJ2-7
D gene: -
V gene: TRBV5-5
clone size: -
CDR3 protein: CASILLAGSYEQYF
CDR3 DNA: TGTGCCAGCATCTTATTAGCAGGGTCCTACGAGCAGTACTTC

J gene: TRBJ1-1
D gene: -
V gene: TRBV7-2
clone size: -
CDR3 protein: CASSSQTASEAFF
CDR3 DNA: TGTGCCAGCAGCTCCCAGACAGCCTCTGAAGCTTTCTTT

J gene: TRBJ2-7
D gene: TRBD1
V gene: TRBV6-5
clone size: -
CDR3 protein: CASSNRDRGREQYF
CDR3 DNA: TGTGCCAGCAGTAACCGGGACAGGGGTCGCGAGCAGTACTTC

J gene: TRBJ2-1
D gene: TRBD2
V gene: TRBV7-9
clone size: -
CDR3 protein: CASSFVAGGKEQFF
CDR3 DNA: TGTGCCAGCAGCTTCGTAGCGGGAGGGAAGGAGCAGTTCTTC

J gene: TRBJ1-6
D gene: -
V gene: TRBV7-9
clone size: -
CDR3 protein: CASRQGNSPLHF
CDR3 DNA: TGTGCCAGCAGGCAGGGGAATTCACCCCTCCACTTT

J gene: TRBJ1-2
D gene: -
V gene: TRBV6-5
clone size: -
CDR3 protein: CASRAITGRERGYTF
CDR3 DNA: TGTGCCAGCAGAGCTATAACAGGGAGGGAACGTGGCTACACCTTC

J gene: TRBJ1-5
D gene: -
V gene: TRBV9
clone size: -
CDR3 protein: CASSVSGGSNQPQHF
CDR3 DNA: TGTGCCAGCAGCGTAAGTGGGGGGAGCAATCAGCCCCAGCATTTT

J gene: TRBJ1-2
D gene: -
V gene: TRBV7-2
clone size: once
CDR3 protein: CASSSQSQGTRGYTF
CDR3 DNA: TGTGCCAGCAGCTCCCAAAGTCAGGGGACGAGGGGCTACACCTTC

J gene: TRBJ2-3
D gene: -
V gene: TRBV28
clone size: many
CDR3 protein: CASSKSMGLGSSTDTQYF
CDR3 DNA: TGTGCCAGCAGTAAATCAATGGGGCTGGGGTCTAGCACAGATACGCAGTATTTT

J gene: TRBJ1-4
D gene: -
V gene: TRBV4-1
clone size: once
CDR3 protein: CASSQGHPLFF
CDR3 DNA: TGCGCCAGCAGCCAGGGACACCCCCTGTTTTTT

J gene: TRBJ2-3
D gene: -
V gene: TRBV13
clone size: -
CDR3 protein: CASSLFGSAYTDTQYF
CDR3 DNA: TGTGCCAGCAGCTTATTCGGTAGCGCCTACACAGATACGCAGTATTTT

J gene: TRBJ2-1
D gene: TRBD1
V gene: TRBV3-1
clone size: -
CDR3 protein: CASSQDRRRDRGPYNEQFF
CDR3 DNA: TGTGCCAGCAGCCAAGATCGTCGGAGGGACAGGGGGCCTTACAATGAGCAGTTCTTC

J gene: TRBJ2-1
D gene: -
V gene: TRBV7-6
clone size: -
CDR3 protein: CASTHSASRFNEQFF
CDR3 DNA: TGTGCCAGCACGCATAGCGCGAGCCGCTTCAATGAGCAGTTCTTC

J gene: TRBJ1-6
D gene: -
V gene: TRBV6-5
clone size: -
CDR3 protein: CASSPGGSSYNSPLHF
CDR3 DNA: TGTGCCAGCAGCCCCGGGGGGAGCTCCTATAATTCACCCCTCCACTTT

J gene: TRBJ2-1
D gene: TRBD2
V gene: TRBV10-3
clone size: -
CDR3 protein: CAISERSGSTNEQFF
CDR3 DNA: TGTGCCATCAGTGAGCGCAGCGGGAGCACCAATGAGCAGTTCTTC

J gene: TRBJ1-1
D gene: -
V gene: TRBV5-1
clone size: -
CDR3 protein: CASSPRTNTEAFF
CDR3 DNA: TGCGCCAGCAGCCCACGGACCAACACTGAAGCTTTCTTT

J gene: TRBJ1-6
D gene: -
V gene: TRBV4-1
clone size: -
CDR3 protein: CASSQDKTGHNSPLHF
CDR3 DNA: TGCGCCAGCAGCCAAGATAAAACAGGGCATAATTCACCCCTCCACTTT

J gene: TRBJ2-1
D gene: TRBD2
V gene: TRBV7-4
clone size: -
CDR3 protein: CASSLPHGTSGGGRYNEQFF
CDR3 DNA: TGTGCCAGCAGCCTACCCCACGGGACTAGCGGGGGGGGCCGGTACAATGAGCAGTTCTTC

J gene: TRBJ1-2
D gene: TRBD1
V gene: TRBV5-1
clone size: -
CDR3 protein: CASSIIPGTGGEGGYTF
CDR3 DNA: TGCGCCAGCAGCATAATCCCCGGGACAGGGGGAGAAGGCGGCTACACCTTC

J gene: TRBJ2-7
D gene: -
V gene: TRBV10-2
clone size: -
CDR3 protein: CASSESSEQYF
CDR3 DNA: TGCGCCAGCAGTGAGTCTAGCGAGCAGTACTTC

J gene: TRBJ2-1
D gene: -
V gene: TRBV7-9
clone size: -
CDR3 protein: CATNRGTDSEQFF
CDR3 DNA: TGTGCGACCAACCGGGGGACGGATAGTGAGCAGTTCTTC

J gene: TRBJ2-4
D gene: -
V gene: TRBV28
clone size: -
CDR3 protein: CASSLGGELAKNIQYF
CDR3 DNA: TGTGCCAGCAGTTTAGGAGGGGAACTAGCCAAAAACATTCAGTACTTC

J gene: TRBJ2-1
D gene: TRBD2
V gene: TRBV28
clone size: -
CDR3 protein: CASSSAGTIDEQFF
CDR3 DNA: TGTGCCAGCAGTTCTGCAGGGACTATTGATGAGCAGTTCTTC

J gene: TRBJ2-5
D gene: TRBD1
V gene: TRBV20-1
clone size: few
CDR3 protein: CSARDRTGGVETQYF
CDR3 DNA: TGCAGTGCTAGAGATCGGACAGGGGGGGTAGAGACCCAGTACTTC

J gene: TRBJ2-3
D gene: -
V gene: TRBV20-1
clone size: many
CDR3 protein: CSAATRGGHSDTQYF
CDR3 DNA: TGCAGTGCGGCGACTAGAGGGGGTCACTCAGATACGCAGTATTTT

J gene: TRBJ1-2
D gene: -
V gene: TRBV12-3/TRBV12-4
clone size: few
CDR3 protein: CASSPGGIYGYTF
CDR3 DNA: TGTGCCAGCAGTCCCGGGGGGATCTATGGCTACACCTTC